The next 13 T cell receptor beta chains were all read from a single sample in a study of cytotoxic CD8 clonotypes in ibrutinib-treated CLL (dated by TCRdb to the early 2020s). Libraries were constructed by the immunoSEQ multiplex PCR assay. TCRdb provides this immuneACCESS table in a form limited to in-frame rearrangements. Some clones are lacking; in checked studies, under half of them reflect an unresolved V gene, and why the rest are absent is not known. The sample records tens of thousands of clones, around two thirds of which are singletons. Roughly 47% of the sample is held by the ten biggest clonotypes. The intended sense of this specimen's time point label: progressive disease on ibrutinib. The sequenced sample was PBMCs, obtained at disease progression, from a patient treated with ibrutinib. The receptors derive from a human donor with chronic lymphocytic leukemia.

V is TRBV5-1 and J is TRBJ2-2, with D unresolved. Trimming removed 6 bases at V and 4 bases at J, with 10 bases between. The CDR3 has 13 residues. CDR1 SGHRS and CDR2 YFSETQ come from the germline V gene. The CDR3 DNA sequence: TGCGCCAGCACTGCTGTGGTCACCGGGGAGCTGTTTTTT. Amino acids: CASTAVVTGELFF.

The V call is TRBV9, the J call TRBJ2-5; TRBD2 matches at 9 bases. Germline V gene sequence: CDR1 SGDLS, CDR2 YYNGEE. Unmatched junction bases numbered 5, after V lost 7 bases and J lost 1 base. The CDR3 has 14 amino acids. The CDR3 sequence is CASGSGGIQETQYF. The CDR3 DNA reads as TGTGCCAGCGGGAGCGGGGGGATCCAAGAGACCCAGTACTTC.

This chain links TRBV7-9 with TRBJ2-2; 9 bases agree with TRBD1. CDR3 length equals 14 residues. Trimming at V came to 4 bases and at J to 6 bases, leaving 3 bases not matched to a gene. Germline lookup yields CDR1 SEHNR and CDR2 FQNEAQ (reference sequence). The CDR3, as DNA: TGTGCCAGCAGCTCTCGGACAGGGGCCGGGGAGCTGTTTTTT. Translation: CASSSRTGAGELFF.

The V and J genes are TRBV10-2 and TRBJ2-3; 10 bases are shared with TRBD2. Unmatched junction bases numbered 7, after V lost 7 bases and J lost 0 bases. Germline-derived CDR1 and CDR2 are WSHSY and SAAADI. The CDR3 is 16 residues long. The CDR3 protein is CASKVIAGGSTDTQYF. The DNA of the CDR3 is TGCGCCAGCAAGGTGATAGCGGGGGGTAGCACAGATACGCAGTATTTT.

The V call is TRBV6-6, the J call TRBJ2-1; the D is unclear. The V end was cut by 7 bases, the J end by 8 bases, with 12 bases between. The germline gives CDR1 MNHNY, CDR2 SVGAGI (reference sequence). This CDR3 contains 12 residues. CDR3 region: CASTFSRHEQFF. CDR3 sequence (DNA): TGTGCCAGCACCTTCTCTCGGCATGAGCAGTTCTTC.

The chain employs TRBV6-6 and TRBJ1-5, with 7 positions matching TRBD1. Germline lookup yields CDR1 MNHNY and CDR2 SVGAGI (reference sequence). The CDR3 length is 15 residues. V lost 7 bases to trimming and J lost 5 bases; unmatched junction nucleotides: 11. The chain's CDR3 is CASNNGAGTDQPQHF. DNA of the CDR3: TGTGCCAGCAACAACGGGGCCGGGACAGATCAGCCCCAGCATTTT.

The V call is TRBV11-2, the J call TRBJ1-6; unclear D gene. The V gene's germline CDR1 is SGHAT and CDR2 FQNNGV. With 5 bases removed from V and 5 bases from J, the gap between germline ends came to 10 bases. CDR3 size: 14 residues. CDR3 sequence: CASSRTADNSPLHF. The CDR3 DNA reads as TGTGCCAGCAGCCGGACGGCGGATAATTCACCCCTCCACTTT.

The chain couples TRBV19 to TRBJ2-7, with TRBD1 matching over 7 bases. V lost 3 bases, J lost 1 base, and 6 bases stayed unmatched. The CDR3 is 15 residues long. Looked up from germline, CDR1 is LNHDA and CDR2 is SQIVND (reference sequence). CDR3 region: CASSMPGQPSYEQYF. CDR3 DNA: TGTGCCAGTAGTATGCCGGGACAGCCTTCCTACGAGCAGTACTTC.

This clone occurred once. The CDR3 region is CASSHEGVGNYGYTF. The CDR3 coding sequence is TGCGCCAGCAGCCATGAGGGGGTCGGGAACTATGGCTACACCTTC. The V and J genes are TRBV4-3 and TRBJ1-2; possible D gene TRBD1, 6 bases. The CDR3 runs to 15 residues. V shed 3 bases and J shed 2 bases, with 13 bases lying between them. Germline V gene sequence: CDR1 LGHNA, CDR2 YSLEER.

The chain has TRBV7-9 and TRBJ1-2; perhaps TRBD1 as D (6 bases). The CDR3 covers 15 residues. V was clipped by 5 bases and J by 0 bases, with 13 bases between them. The V gene's germline CDR1 is SEHNR and CDR2 FQNEAQ (reference sequence). In DNA form, the CDR3 reads TGTGCCAGCAGCGCCCGGACAGTAGCTAACTATGGCTACACCTTC. As protein: CASSARTVANYGYTF.

This chain uses TRBV5-4 with TRBJ2-1; D remains unclear. Trimming took 0 bases from V and 3 from J, leaving 1 base between them. The germline V gene has CDR1 SGHNT and CDR2 YYREEE (reference sequence). This CDR3 has 12 residues. CDR3 coding DNA: TGTGCCAGCAGCTTGGACTACAATGAGCAGTTCTTC. It codes for CASSLDYNEQFF.

This chain uses TRBV2 with TRBJ2-7, with 14 bases matching TRBD2. Germline values: CDR1 SNHLY, CDR2 FYNNEI. The CDR3 length is 18 residues. J was trimmed by 1 base and V by 4 bases; bases with no gene match: 9. CDR3 sequence reads: CASSGLAGGPRSSYEQYF. CDR3 DNA sequence: TGTGCCAGCAGTGGACTAGCGGGGGGGCCTCGATCTTCCTACGAGCAGTACTTC.

The CDR3, as DNA: TGTGCCAGTAGTATCTGGGCCGGGACTAGCGAGGGCAATGAGCAGTTCTTC. It is translated as CASSIWAGTSEGNEQFF. The chain links TRBV19 to TRBJ2-1; the match to TRBD2 covers 10 bases. The J segment lost 6 bases and the V segment lost 3 bases, leaving 11 bases of the junction unmatched. The germline V gene has CDR1 LNHDA and CDR2 SQIVND (reference sequence). The CDR3 length is 17 residues.